A selection of T cell receptor beta chains follows, all from one sample in a study of T cell repertoires in cytomegalovirus infection. TCRdb passed the reads through MiXCR, listing each CDR3 protein once. The data show about 340,000 distinct CDR3 sequences, with about 27% seen just once and over 15% held by the top ten. These TCRs are of unknown antigen specificity. The material was cultured PBMCs, obtained from culture after CMV antigen stimulation. The receptors here all came from a human donor in good health (CMV status not recorded). Some clones in this sample may be carry-over from other donors' samples. CDR3s include the opening cysteine and the closing phenylalanine or tryptophan. D genes are given only for firm matches. The size field is filled for only some rows; it gives once, few, many or a size class.

V	J	size	D	CDR3	DNA
TRBV7-9	TRBJ2-7	.	.	CASSSLAVSNYEQYF	TGTGCCAGCAGCTCCCTCGCGGTCTCGAACTACGAGCAGTACTTC
TRBV7-6	TRBJ2-1	.	TRBD2	CASSLLAGGAWEQFF	TGTGCCAGCAGCTTATTAGCGGGAGGAGCCTGGGAGCAGTTCTTC
TRBV6-5	TRBJ1-5	few	.	CASSRTGTTNQPQHF	TGTGCCAGCAGCAGAACCGGGACAACAAATCAGCCCCAGCATTTT
TRBV28	TRBJ2-7	.	TRBD1	CASNPRREGAPNEQYF	TGTGCCAGCAACCCTAGACGAGAGGGGGCTCCAAACGAGCAGTACTTC
TRBV20-1	TRBJ1-2	few	.	CSARSTPGHQSNYGYTF	TGCAGTGCTAGATCTACACCGGGACACCAATCCAACTATGGCTACACCTTC
TRBV7-2	TRBJ2-5	.	TRBD2	CATILAEIQETQYF	TGTGCCACCATACTAGCGGAGATACAAGAGACCCAGTACTTC
TRBV5-8	TRBJ2-6	.	.	CASKDGEWGANVLTF	TGTGCCAGCAAGGATGGGGAGTGGGGGGCCAACGTCCTGACTTTC
TRBV20-1	TRBJ1-2	few	.	CSATGASYGYTF	TGCAGTGCTACCGGGGCCAGTTATGGCTACACCTTC
TRBV4-1	TRBJ2-1	many	.	CASSQKGARDYNEQFF	TGCGCCAGCAGCCAAAAGGGAGCACGGGACTACAATGAGCAGTTCTTC
TRBV28	TRBJ1-1	few	.	CASSPIPHRDTEAFF	TGTGCCAGCAGTCCCATCCCGCATAGGGACACTGAAGCTTTCTTT
TRBV7-2	TRBJ2-1	few	.	CASRIGTRNEQFF	TGTGCCAGCAGAATAGGTACTCGCAATGAGCAGTTCTTC
TRBV7-2	TRBJ1-4	.	.	CASSRSGGPEKLFF	TGTGCCAGCAGCAGAAGCGGGGGACCGGAAAAACTGTTTTTT
TRBV7-2	TRBJ2-7	many	.	CASSLGLLGNEQYF	TGTGCCAGCAGCTTAGGGCTACTAGGAAATGAGCAGTACTTC
TRBV4-2	TRBJ2-7	few	.	CASSQDALSMSYEQYF	TGTGCCAGCAGCCAAGATGCGCTTTCTATGTCCTACGAGCAGTACTTC
TRBV12-3/TRBV12-4	TRBJ1-1	once	.	CASSTDSTEAFF	TGTGCCAGCAGTACGGACAGCACTGAAGCTTTCTTT
TRBV18	TRBJ1-5	.	.	CASSPYSRGNQPQHF	TGTGCCAGCTCACCTTACAGTCGCGGCAATCAGCCCCAGCATTTT
TRBV4-1	TRBJ2-2	few	.	CASSQTLSGTLSTGELFF	TGCGCCAGCAGCCAGACTTTATCCGGGACACTTTCAACCGGGGAGCTGTTTTTT
TRBV19	TRBJ1-5	.	.	CASNPSGGGTQPQHF	TGTGCCAGTAATCCATCTGGGGGCGGCACTCAGCCCCAGCATTTT
TRBV7-8	TRBJ1-2	many	.	CASSLMGRTPHGYTF	TGTGCCAGCAGCTTAATGGGACGGACACCCCATGGCTACACCTTC
TRBV6-5	TRBJ2-2	few	.	CASRRADTGELFF	TGTGCCAGCAGGCGAGCGGACACCGGGGAGCTGTTTTTT
TRBV7-2	TRBJ2-3	.	TRBD2	CASSFQERGPFFTDTQYF	TGTGCCAGCAGCTTTCAGGAGCGGGGGCCCTTTTTCACAGATACGCAGTATTTT
TRBV7-9	TRBJ1-1	.	.	CASSNTGNTEAFF	TGTGCCAGCAGCAACACAGGGAACACTGAAGCTTTCTTT
TRBV6-2/TRBV6-3	TRBJ2-1	few	.	CASSYLLRAATNNEQFF	TGTGCCAGCAGTTACTTGCTTCGGGCCGCGACTAACAATGAGCAGTTCTTC
TRBV28	TRBJ2-5	.	.	CASSLPQRRETQYF	TGTGCCAGCAGTTTACCTCAGAGGCGAGAGACCCAGTACTTC